The clone carrying this TCR beta chain was detected only once. The CDR3 length is 11 residues. The germline V gene encodes CDR1 ENHRY and CDR2 SYGVKD. Trimming shortened V by 3 bases and J by 6 bases, and 5 bases separated the two germline ends. The data are from a study of shared clonotypes between healthy human individuals. As defined, naive CD8 cells were CD45RO-negative and positively selected for CCR7, with terminally differentiated effector memory CD45RA+ cells excluded. Profiling relied on immunoSEQ multiplex PCR, and the TCRdb table lists in-frame clones only, not all of them. Among more than 550,000 clones, roughly nine tenths were seen once, and the ten largest hold roughly 22%.

The sequence derives from a man younger than 45 in good health. Sequences were obtained from naive CD8+ T cells sorted from blood. The chain couples TRBV10-3 to TRBJ1-2; D is ambiguous. CDR3 sequence (DNA): TGTGCCATCAGTGACAGCAATGGCTACACCTTC. It is translated as CAISDSNGYTF.